The sequence of this T cell receptor beta chain was determined in a study of blood T cell repertoires in COVID-19. The CDR3 extends over 19 amino acids. The ends lost 2 bases at V and 5 bases at J; junction bases unmatched: 15. Germline V CDR1 and CDR2: SGHTA, FQGNSA. Per the authors' pipeline: Amplification with reference gene primers provided the estimates of nucleated cell counts. The protocol was immunoSEQ multiplex PCR, while the TCRdb copy is restricted to in-frame clones and leaves out a portion. The V and J calls and clone size are taken from that table; D and trimming were inferred from the DNA. The sample consists of 200,000 to 250,000 clones, 83% of them appearing once.

Sequencing input: peripheral blood. V is TRBV7-2 and J is TRBJ2-3, with 11 bases identical to TRBD2. The receptor was derived from a woman between 45 and 60 years old with acute or convalescent COVID-19. CDR3 protein: CASSLYSVSLAGAGDTQYF. CDR3 bases: TGTGCCAGCAGCTTATACTCGGTATCACTAGCGGGGGCTGGAGATACGCAGTATTTT.